A selection of T cell receptor beta chains follows, all from one sample in a study of blood T cell repertoires in COVID-19. The data were produced by immunoSEQ multiplex PCR, yet TCRdb's version contains in-frame clones alone and is incomplete. Of under 250,000 clones listed, approximately 82% were seen once; the top ten hold roughly 8.8%. The sample consisted of peripheral blood. These receptors originate from a man aged 35 to 55 with active or convalescent COVID-19. Each CDR3 is given with its conserved first and last residue. A D gene is named only where the DNA matches it firmly.

TRBD2	TRBV12-5	TRBJ2-1	CASGFVTSGRYNEQFF	TGTGCTAGTGGTTTCGTTACTAGCGGGAGGTACAATGAGCAGTTCTTC
TRBD1	TRBV5-1	TRBJ1-2	CASSLHGTGGWGYTF	TGCGCCAGCAGCTTGCACGGGACAGGGGGCTGGGGCTACACCTTC
TRBD2	TRBV6-2/TRBV6-3	TRBJ2-7	CASSPRGLAGTYEQYF	TGTGCCAGCAGCCCCCGAGGACTAGCGGGTACCTACGAGCAGTACTTC
TRBD2	TRBV12-3/TRBV12-4	TRBJ2-3	CASTLAGQDTQYF	TGTGCCAGCACCTTAGCGGGACAAGATACGCAGTATTTT
.	TRBV5-1	TRBJ2-1	CASSAYSGAYNEQFF	TGCGCCAGCAGCGCGTATAGCGGTGCCTACAATGAGCAGTTCTTC
.	TRBV6-2/TRBV6-3	TRBJ1-2	CASSYNSGTIYGYTF	TGTGCCAGCAGTTACAATTCCGGGACAATCTATGGCTACACCTTC
.	TRBV6-5	TRBJ2-1	CASSSRQRLNEQFF	TGTGCCAGCAGCTCACGACAGCGACTCAATGAGCAGTTCTTC
.	TRBV3-1/TRBV3-2	TRBJ1-5	CASSRGHRNQPQHF	TGTGCCAGCAGCAGGGGACATCGCAATCAGCCCCAGCATTTT
.	TRBV24-1	TRBJ1-2	CAIRGNDYGYTF	TGTGCCATCCGGGGGAATGACTATGGCTACACCTTC
TRBD1	TRBV19	TRBJ1-2	CASSMRTGNNGYTF	TGTGCCAGTAGTATGAGGACAGGGAATAACGGCTACACCTTC
TRBD1	TRBV4-1	TRBJ1-2	CASSQGDRMDYGYTF	TGCGCCAGCAGCCAAGGGGACAGGATGGACTATGGCTACACCTTC
.	TRBV10-3	TRBJ2-1	CAISPPASRNEQFF	TGTGCCATCAGTCCCCCTGCCTCTAGGAATGAGCAGTTCTTC
TRBD1	TRBV19	TRBJ1-5	CATSGDSYSNQPQHF	TGTGCCACCTCAGGGGACAGCTATAGCAATCAGCCCCAGCATTTT
.	TRBV2	TRBJ2-3	CASSTYRVSDTQYF	TGTGCCAGCAGTACTTACAGGGTTTCAGATACGCAGTATTTT
.	TRBV24-1	TRBJ1-1	CATSDPVGGGMNTEAFF	TGTGCCACCAGTGACCCCGTGGGCGGAGGCATGAACACTGAAGCTTTCTTT
TRBD1	TRBV6-5	TRBJ1-1	CASSMTGSTEAFF	TGTGCCAGCAGTATGACAGGGAGCACTGAAGCTTTCTTT
TRBD1	TRBV7-9	TRBJ1-1	CASSGRRTGKDTEAFF	TGTGCCAGCAGCGGGCGTAGGACAGGGAAGGACACTGAAGCTTTCTTT
.	TRBV19	TRBJ1-2	CASSEQGRSGGYTF	TGTGCCAGTAGTGAGCAGGGGCGCTCGGGTGGCTACACCTTC
TRBD1	TRBV2	TRBJ1-4	CASRGQGGFGEKLFF	TGTGCCAGCAGAGGGCAAGGGGGCTTTGGAGAAAAACTGTTTTTT
TRBD2	TRBV19	TRBJ2-2	CASISQAGGTGELFF	TGTGCCAGTATTTCGCAAGCGGGGGGCACCGGGGAGCTGTTTTTT
TRBD2	TRBV5-1	TRBJ2-3	CASTVAGGPDTQYF	TGCGCCAGCACCGTAGCGGGAGGGCCAGATACGCAGTATTTT
.	TRBV7-9	TRBJ2-7	CASSPQERNEQYF	TGTGCCAGCAGCCCCCAGGAAAGGAACGAGCAGTACTTC
.	TRBV6-5	TRBJ1-2	CASSYSRGVTYGYTF	TGTGCCAGCAGTTACTCCCGGGGGGTGACCTATGGCTACACCTTC